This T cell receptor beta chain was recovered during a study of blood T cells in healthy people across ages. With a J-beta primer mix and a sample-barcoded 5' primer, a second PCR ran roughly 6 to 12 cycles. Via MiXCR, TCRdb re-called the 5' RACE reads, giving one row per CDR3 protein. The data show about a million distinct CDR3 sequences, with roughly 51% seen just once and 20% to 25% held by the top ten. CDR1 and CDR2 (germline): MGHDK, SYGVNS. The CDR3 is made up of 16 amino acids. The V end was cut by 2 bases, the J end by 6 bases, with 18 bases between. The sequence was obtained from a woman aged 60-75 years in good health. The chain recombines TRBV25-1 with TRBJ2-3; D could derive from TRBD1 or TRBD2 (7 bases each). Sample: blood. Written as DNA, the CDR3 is TGTGCCAGCAGTGAAACCCGGGGAGGGGGCTGGGATACGCAGTATTTT. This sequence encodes CASSETRGGGWDTQYF. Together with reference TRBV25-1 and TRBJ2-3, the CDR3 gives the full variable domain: EADIYQTPRYLVIGTGKKITLECSQTMGHDKMYWYQQDPGMELHLIHYSYGVNSTEKGDLSSESTVSRIRTEHFPLTLESARPSHTSQYLCASSETRGGGWDTQYFGPGTRLTVL.